The 21 T cell receptor beta chains below come from one sample, sequenced in a study of beta chain features in type 1 diabetes. What was sequenced were expressed TCRB transcripts, since all of the isolated RNA had been reverse transcribed. TCRdb keeps only in-frame clones here, not all; method: immunoSEQ multiplex PCR. Among around 250,000 clones listed, 12% to 15% were seen once. The sequencing sample was made of naive CD4+ T cells from blood. The receptors stem from a middle-aged woman in good health.

This clone was seen only once. This rearrangement joins TRBV18 to TRBJ2-5, with a tentative D call TRBD2 (6 bases). The length of the CDR3 is 14 residues. V was cut by 3 bases and J by 5 bases, with 13 bases left in between. The germline V gene has CDR1 KGHSH and CDR2 LQKENI. CDR3 region: CASSPRAGLETQYF. The CDR3 DNA reads TGTGCCAGCTCACCGCGGGCGGGACTGGAGACCCAGTACTTC. The full variable domain, rest sourced from reference TRBV18 and TRBJ2-5, is NAGVMQNPRHLVRRRGQEARLRCSPMKGHSHVYWYRQLPEEGLKFMVYLQKENIIDESGMPKERFSAEFPKEGPSILRIQQVVRGDSAAYFCASSPRAGLETQYFGPGTRLLVL.

This chain links TRBV29-1 with TRBJ1-2; a weak D match, TRBD1 (6 bases). V shed 5 bases and J shed 2 bases, with 12 bases lying between them. CDR3 size: 13 residues. Germline-derived CDR1 and CDR2 are SQVTM and ANQGSEA. The CDR3 here is CSVQNRENYGYTF. The CDR3 nucleotides are TGCAGCGTTCAAAACAGGGAAAACTATGGCTACACCTTC.

The J gene is TRBJ2-7, the V gene TRBV19; a weak D match, TRBD1 (6 bases). Germline values: CDR1 LNHDA, CDR2 SQIVND (reference sequence). The length of the CDR3 is 14 residues. The ends were cut back, 9 bases at V and 6 bases at J, with 21 bases in the middle. In nucleotides, the CDR3 is TGTGCCAGCCGAACCCGGGGCAGGGGATCCGAGCAGTACTTC. Amino acid sequence: CASRTRGRGSEQYF.

This clone was detected only a few times. This chain uses TRBV6-5 with TRBJ2-7; 7 positions match TRBD2. Unmatched junction bases numbered 8, after V lost 6 bases and J lost 0 bases. The germline CDR1 and CDR2 sequences are MNHEY and SVGAGI. The CDR3 extends over 15 amino acids. CDR3 DNA: TGTGCCAGCAGCCCAGAGGGGACTAACTCCTACGAGCAGTACTTC. The encoded protein is CASSPEGTNSYEQYF.

The chain uses TRBV4-2 and TRBJ2-2, with 8 bases fitting TRBD2. This CDR3 is 15 amino acids long. CDR1 LGHNA and CDR2 YNFKEQ come from the germline V gene. The V segment lost 4 bases and the J segment 6 bases; nucleotides outside the gene matches: 7. The CDR3 sequence is CASSPGGGLAGELFF. In DNA, the CDR3 is TGTGCCAGCAGCCCGGGAGGGGGTTTAGCCGGGGAGCTGTTTTTT.

The chain joins TRBV7-6 to TRBJ2-7, with TRBD1 as a possible D gene (5 bases). This CDR3 region has 14 residues. CDR1 SGHVS and CDR2 FNYEAQ come from the germline V gene. V lost 1 base and J 7 bases, leaving 14 bases between the germline ends. CDR3 sequence: CASSLGAGSREQYF. CDR3 coding DNA: TGTGCCAGCAGCTTAGGAGCAGGGTCGAGGGAGCAGTACTTC.

This clone was counted between two and nine times. The V call is TRBV7-2, the J call TRBJ2-3, with 15 bases fitting TRBD2. V shed 5 bases, J shed 8 bases, and the junction held 14 bases outside the gene matches. The CDR3 runs 18 residues. CDR1 and CDR2 from the germline V gene are SGHTA and FQGNSA. As DNA, the CDR3 is TGTGCCAGCAGCCGGGAGAGGACTAGCGGGGGGGCGAGGGGTACGCAGTATTTT. Protein: CASSRERTSGGARGTQYF.

The chain is built from TRBV21-1 and TRBJ2-3; TRBD1, the D gene given by the table, was not confirmed from the DNA. TRBV21-1 is a documented pseudogene. The CDR3 has 13 residues. The CDR3 here is CLDGAPLADTQYF. The CDR3 nucleotides read TGTTTGGATGGGGCCCCTTTAGCAGATACGCAGTATTTT.

This clone turned up a few times. In DNA, the CDR3 is TGTGCCAGCAGCCAACAGGGGCCCGGGGAGCTGTTTTTT. The encoded protein is CASSQQGPGELFF. The chain is built from TRBV13 and TRBJ2-2, with 7 nucleotides matching TRBD1. Germline CDR1 is PRHDT and CDR2 is FYEKMQ (reference sequence). The CDR3 is 13 residues long. Trimming cost V 5 bases and J 6 bases; bases outside gene matches: 3. The entire variable domain, with the rest obtained from reference TRBV13 and TRBJ2-2, is as follows: AAGVIQSPRHLIKEKRETATLKCYPIPRHDTVYWYQQGPGQDPQFLISFYEKMQSDKGSIPDRFSAQQFSDYHSELNMSSLELGDSALYFCASSQQGPGELFFGEGSRLTVL.

V gene TRBV4-1 combines with J gene TRBJ2-3; 10 bases map to TRBD2. The V gene's germline CDR1 is MGHRA and CDR2 YSYEKL. After removal of 2 bases from V and 6 bases from J, the junction contained 17 bases not matched to a gene. This CDR3 comprises 19 residues. This CDR3 is CASSQKGGGLAGARDTQYF. CDR3 nucleotide sequence: TGCGCCAGCAGCCAAAAGGGGGGTGGTCTAGCGGGGGCTCGGGATACGCAGTATTTT.

This clone was observed a few times. The chain recombines TRBV7-2 with TRBJ2-1; 8 nucleotides match TRBD2. Germline-derived CDR1 and CDR2 are SGHTA and FQGNSA. The CDR3 has 13 residues. J lost 9 bases, V lost 1 base, and 2 bases had no gene match. CDR3 sequence reads: CASSLGLAGEQFF. The DNA for the CDR3 is TGTGCCAGCAGCTTAGGGCTAGCGGGTGAGCAGTTCTTC.

This clone has more than one count but fewer than ten. The chain joins TRBV7-2 to TRBJ2-6, with D unclear. CDR1 and CDR2 from the germline V gene are SGHTA and FQGNSA. Trimming left V 6 bases short and J 3 bases short, with 6 bases between. CDR3 length: 13 amino acids. CDR3 sequence reads: CASRPGGANVLTF. As DNA, the CDR3 is TGTGCCAGCAGACCCGGTGGGGCCAACGTCCTGACTTTC.

The V call is TRBV7-2, the J call TRBJ2-7; TRBD1 matches 11 bases. The CDR3 is 13 residues long. V gave up 8 bases and J gave up 4 bases; unmatched junction bases: 4. CDR1 SGHTA and CDR2 FQGNSA come from the germline V gene. CDR3 sequence reads: CASVGQGVYEQYF. As DNA, the CDR3 is TGTGCCAGCGTGGGACAGGGGGTTTACGAGCAGTACTTC.

The V and J genes are TRBV9 and TRBJ2-3, with TRBD2 matching over 11 bases. Germline assignment: CDR1 SGDLS and CDR2 YYNGEE. J was trimmed by 2 bases and V by 0 bases; bases with no gene match: 11. The length of the CDR3 is 19 residues. CDR3 region: CASSVAGLAGGLNTDTQYF. The CDR3, as DNA: TGTGCCAGCAGCGTAGCTGGGCTAGCGGGGGGCCTAAACACAGATACGCAGTATTTT.

The chain is built from TRBV10-3 and TRBJ2-2; D uncertain. The germline V gene has CDR1 ENHRY and CDR2 SYGVKD. The CDR3 loop spans 12 amino acids. Trimming removed 10 bases from V and 6 bases from J, with 12 bases in between. CDR3: CATSRFAGELFF. The CDR3 bases are TGTGCCACCTCGAGGTTTGCCGGGGAGCTGTTTTTT.

This clone was found a few times. The chain couples TRBV18 to TRBJ2-5; perhaps TRBD1 as D (6 bases). CDR3 length: 14 residues. Germline CDR1 is KGHSH and CDR2 is LQKENI. Trimming took off 2 bases at V and 2 bases at J, with 9 bases between the two ends. The DNA for the CDR3 is TGTGCCAGCTCACCAGACAGGAATCAAGAGACCCAGTACTTC. Encoded protein: CASSPDRNQETQYF. The variable domain in full, with the rest retrieved from reference TRBV18 and TRBJ2-5, is NAGVMQNPRHLVRRRGQEARLRCSPMKGHSHVYWYRQLPEEGLKFMVYLQKENIIDESGMPKERFSAEFPKEGPSILRIQQVVRGDSAAYFCASSPDRNQETQYFGPGTRLLVL.

This clone has just a few counts. The chain employs TRBV6-5 and TRBJ2-1; the D gene is possibly TRBD2 (7 bases). This CDR3 is 15 amino acids long. In germline, CDR1 is MNHEY, CDR2 SVGAGI. V was trimmed by 2 bases and J by 7 bases, leaving 15 bases between them. CDR3 nucleotides: TGTGCCAGCAGTTACGGGGGGGCTGCAGGGAATGAGCAGTTCTTC. Its translation is CASSYGGAAGNEQFF.

The gene calls are TRBV19 and TRBJ2-3; 12 bases match TRBD1. This CDR3 has 16 residues. V was pared by 6 bases and J by 9 bases, with 13 bases of the junction left unmatched. CDR1 is LNHDA and CDR2 is SQIVND in the germline V gene (reference sequence). CDR3 in amino acids: CASSPGTGGLARTQYF. CDR3 DNA sequence: TGTGCCAGTAGCCCCGGGACAGGGGGCTTAGCACGGACGCAGTATTTT. Looking up the rest from reference TRBV19 and TRBJ2-3 gives the full variable domain: DGGITQSPKYLFRKEGQNVTLSCEQNLNHDAMYWYRQDPGQGLRLIYYSQIVNDFQKGDIAEGYSVSREKKESFPLTVTSAQKNPTAFYLCASSPGTGGLARTQYFGPGTRLTVL.

V gene TRBV19 combines with J gene TRBJ1-2; D is ambiguous. The germline V gene encodes CDR1 LNHDA and CDR2 SQIVND (reference sequence). CDR3 length: 12 residues. Trimming took off 3 bases at V and 5 bases at J, with 7 bases between the two ends. This CDR3 reads CASSIAPYGYTF. The CDR3 DNA reads as TGTGCCAGTAGTATTGCGCCTTATGGCTACACCTTC.

This clone came up a few times. This rearrangement joins TRBV7-8 to TRBJ1-2; 7 nucleotides align to TRBD1. This CDR3 spans 15 amino acids. CDR1 and CDR2 (germline): SGHVS, FQNEAQ. The ends lost 2 bases at V and 8 bases at J; junction bases unmatched: 11. The CDR3 protein is CASSLRPGGNSGYTF. The CDR3 DNA sequence: TGTGCCAGCAGCTTACGGCCAGGGGGGAATTCGGGCTACACCTTC. Based on the CDR3 plus reference TRBV7-8 and TRBJ1-2, the full variable domain is GAGVSQSPRYKVAKRGQDVALRCDPISGHVSLFWYQQALGQGPEFLTYFQNEAQLDKSGLPSDRFFAERPEGSVSTLKIQRTQQEDSAVYLCASSLRPGGNSGYTFGSGTRLTVV.

In this sample, this clone turned up a few times. The rearrangement joins TRBV5-1 to TRBJ1-1; no reliable D call. The CDR3 sequence is 16 residues long. The V gene lost 1 base and the J gene lost 0 bases, with 13 bases spanning the gap. CDR1 and CDR2 (germline): SGHRS, YFSETQ. The CDR3 reads CASSLRDGSMNTEAFF. The CDR3 DNA reads TGCGCCAGCAGCTTGCGAGACGGGTCGATGAACACTGAAGCTTTCTTT.